These 18 T cell receptor beta chains were all obtained from the same sample, sequenced in a study of cytomegalovirus exposure and HLA in healthy donors. PCR involved 60 Vbeta and 13 Jbeta primers. Assay: immunoSEQ multiplex PCR; the TCRdb copy retains only in-frame clones and omits some. This sample carries about 110,000 clones, roughly 70% of them seen once, and the ten largest clones take roughly 8.3%. The sequencing sample was made of PBMCs. These TCRs come from a man younger than 35 in good health and CMV-seropositive.

This sequence joins TRBV4-1 and TRBJ2-5; a weak D match, TRBD1 (6 bases). The CDR3 consists of 14 residues. Germline V gene data show CDR1 as MGHRA and CDR2 as YSYEKL. V was cut by 6 bases and J by 5 bases, with 16 bases left in between. The CDR3 DNA is TGCGCCAGCAGTCCTGGACAGTCCGGGGAGACCCAGTACTTC. Translating it yields CASSPGQSGETQYF.

The chain links TRBV5-1 to TRBJ1-4; 7 nucleotides line up with TRBD1. There are 14 residues in the CDR3. Per the germline V gene, CDR1 is SGHRS and CDR2 is YFSETQ. J gave up 2 bases and V 3 bases, and 1 base lay outside the gene matches. CDR3 in DNA: TGCGCCAGCAGCTACAGGGGTACTAATGAAAAACTGTTTTTT. Translation: CASSYRGTNEKLFF.

This sequence joins TRBV11-3 and TRBJ2-1; TRBD1 agrees at 10 bases. The CDR3 has 16 amino acids. J gave up 4 bases and V 7 bases, and 10 bases lay outside the gene matches. CDR1 and CDR2 from the germline V gene are SGHNT and YENEEA. CDR3 region: CASTSVWGQGYNEQFF. The CDR3 region has the DNA TGTGCCAGCACCTCGGTGTGGGGACAGGGGTACAATGAGCAGTTCTTC.

The chain employs TRBV9 and TRBJ2-3; the match to TRBD2 covers 8 bases. The CDR3 is made up of 15 amino acids. Losses at the gene ends were 0 bases for V and 4 bases for J; bases not matched to a gene: 4. Germline V gives CDR1 SGDLS, CDR2 YYNGEE. The CDR3 sequence: CASSVGSGGADTQYF. Here the CDR3 DNA reads TGTGCCAGCAGCGTAGGATCGGGGGGGGCAGATACGCAGTATTTT.

The V and J genes are TRBV7-9 and TRBJ2-1; no clear D gene. The CDR3 has 11 amino acids. Trimming took 2 bases from V and 9 from J, leaving 5 bases between them. CDR1 and CDR2 (germline): SEHNR, FQNEAQ (reference sequence). DNA of the CDR3: TGTGCCAGCAGCTTACTCGGTGAGCAGTTCTTC. Protein: CASSLLGEQFF.

The rearrangement uses TRBV5-1 and TRBJ1-4, with 9 bases aligning to TRBD1. Unmatched junction bases numbered 2, after V lost 3 bases and J lost 5 bases. The germline V gene has CDR1 SGHRS and CDR2 YFSETQ. The CDR3 runs to 14 residues. The CDR3 reads CASSWGTGNEKLFF. CDR3 coding DNA: TGCGCCAGCAGCTGGGGGACAGGGAATGAAAAACTGTTTTTT. The full variable domain, its missing parts supplied by reference TRBV5-1 and TRBJ1-4, is KAGVTQTPRYLIKTRGQQVTLSCSPISGHRSVSWYQQTPGQGLQFLFEYFSETQRNKGNFPGRFSGRQFSNSRSEMNVSTLELGDSALYLCASSWGTGNEKLFFGSGTQLSVL.

The genes are TRBV5-1 and TRBJ2-3; 11 bases align to TRBD2. The J segment lost 3 bases and the V segment lost 5 bases, leaving 5 bases of the junction unmatched. Germline V CDR1 and CDR2: SGHRS, YFSETQ. The CDR3 extends over 15 amino acids. DNA for the CDR3: TGCGCCAGCAGTATGACTAGCGGGGCTACAGATACGCAGTATTTT. This translates into CASSMTSGATDTQYF.

Only one count was recorded for this clone. The gene calls are TRBV11-2 and TRBJ2-5, with D maybe TRBD2 (5 bases). V was shortened by 5 bases and J by 5 bases, with 15 bases between the two germline ends. CDR1 and CDR2 from the germline V gene are SGHAT and FQNNGV. The CDR3 consists of 14 residues. CDR3 sequence: CASSPGRGWETQYF. The CDR3 nucleotides are TGTGCCAGCAGCCCCGGGCGCGGGTGGGAGACCCAGTACTTC.

This clone was observed once. The V gene is TRBV11-1, the J gene TRBJ2-5; D is uncertain. Trimming removed 2 bases from V and 5 bases from J, with 12 bases in between. The CDR3 loop spans 14 amino acids. Germline V CDR1 and CDR2: SGHAT, FQDESV (reference sequence). CDR3 in amino acids: CASSLLAVLETQYF. Written as DNA, the CDR3 is TGTGCCAGCAGCTTACTGGCCGTCCTGGAGACCCAGTACTTC.

The chain uses TRBV4-2 and TRBJ2-1, with a tentative D call TRBD1 (5 bases). Germline V gene data show CDR1 as LGHNA and CDR2 as YNFKEQ. The CDR3 consists of 16 residues. V gave up 4 bases and J gave up 6 bases, with 19 bases separating them. The CDR3 DNA reads TGTGCCAGCAGCCGCTCGGCACAGGCCGCCCCCAATGAGCAGTTCTTC. Its translation: CASSRSAQAAPNEQFF.

The chain's CDR3 is CSVEIGVVQETQYF. The CDR3 DNA reads TGCAGCGTTGAGATAGGGGTCGTCCAAGAGACCCAGTACTTC. The J gene is TRBJ2-5, the V gene TRBV29-1, with D perhaps matching TRBD1 (5 bases). There are 14 residues in the CDR3. Between the trimmed V and J ends, which lost 3 bases and 1 base, there was a span of 12 bases. In germline, CDR1 is SQVTM, CDR2 ANQGSEA.

The rearrangement joins TRBV7-3 to TRBJ2-5; possible D gene TRBD2, 6 bases. Germline CDR1 and CDR2: SGHTA and FQGTGA. V was trimmed by 0 bases and J by 5 bases, leaving 10 bases between them. The CDR3 contains 14 residues. CDR3 amino acids: CASSLTGGGETQYF. DNA of the CDR3: TGTGCCAGCAGCTTAACGGGAGGTGGGGAGACCCAGTACTTC.

This clone was seen once. V and J are TRBV5-1 and TRBJ2-2; 10 bases fit TRBD1. Germline CDR1 and CDR2: SGHRS and YFSETQ. V lost 0 bases to trimming and J lost 2 bases; unmatched junction nucleotides: 1. This CDR3 contains 16 residues. Here the CDR3 reads CASSLGQGANTGELFF. The DNA of the CDR3 is TGCGCCAGCAGCTTGGGACAGGGGGCCAACACCGGGGAGCTGTTTTTT. Based on the CDR3 plus reference TRBV5-1 and TRBJ2-2, the full variable domain is KAGVTQTPRYLIKTRGQQVTLSCSPISGHRSVSWYQQTPGQGLQFLFEYFSETQRNKGNFPGRFSGRQFSNSRSEMNVSTLELGDSALYLCASSLGQGANTGELFFGEGSRLTVL.

This chain connects TRBV6-1 to TRBJ2-7, with 7 positions matching TRBD1. J was trimmed by 0 bases and V by 1 base; bases with no gene match: 3. CDR3 length: 15 residues. The V gene's germline CDR1 is MNHNS and CDR2 SASEGT. In DNA form, the CDR3 reads TGTGCCAGCAGTGAAGTGGGGACAGCCTCCTACGAGCAGTACTTC. This translates into CASSEVGTASYEQYF.

The rearrangement joins TRBV7-6 to TRBJ1-1, with D possibly matching TRBD1 (6 bases). Trimming removed 0 bases at V and 0 bases at J, with 8 bases between. The CDR3 contains 15 residues. Germline V CDR1 and CDR2: SGHVS, FNYEAQ. The CDR3 DNA follows: TGTGCCAGCAGCTTAGCGGCAGGGGTGAACACTGAAGCTTTCTTT. Residues: CASSLAAGVNTEAFF.

This clone was recorded a few times. The chain carries TRBV6-6 and TRBJ2-2; maybe TRBD2 (5 bases). Per the germline V gene, CDR1 is MNHNY and CDR2 is SVGAGI (reference sequence). With 7 bases removed from V and 3 bases from J, the gap between germline ends came to 12 bases. This CDR3 has 14 residues. CDR3 DNA sequence: TGTGCCAGCAACCCGGGGAGAGACACCGGGGAGCTGTTTTTT. Translation: CASNPGRDTGELFF.

The chain recombines TRBV7-9 with TRBJ1-5; TRBD1 matches 8 bases. This CDR3 has 15 residues. Unmatched junction bases numbered 10, after V lost 6 bases and J lost 6 bases. The germline gives CDR1 SEHNR, CDR2 FQNEAQ (reference sequence). The CDR3 DNA is TGTGCCAGCAGGGGCGGACAGGGAGATTTTCAGCCCCAGCATTTT. Amino acid sequence: CASRGGQGDFQPQHF.

This chain joins TRBV27 and TRBJ1-1; 8 bases are shared with TRBD1. Germline loops: CDR1 MNHEY, CDR2 SMNVEV (reference sequence). The CDR3 spans 14 residues. Germline trimming cut 3 bases from V and 4 bases from J; bases unmatched to any gene: 4. In DNA, the CDR3 is TGTGCCAGCAGTTTCGGGACAGGAAGCACTGAAGCTTTCTTT. This codes for CASSFGTGSTEAFF.